This T cell receptor beta chain was captured in a study of monozygotic twins with inflammatory bowel disease. Germline CDR1 MGHDK, CDR2 SYGVNS. The CDR3 has 15 amino acids. One entry per CDR3 protein, without DNA, is what TCRdb gives after re-calling the 5' RACE reads. The sample is made up of fewer than 450,000 distinct CDR3 sequences, and the top ten hold about 2.5% of it. Sequenced input: blood. The clonotype was recovered from a human donor with ulcerative colitis or Crohn's disease, or a healthy co-twin of an affected twin (not recorded which). This chain joins TRBV25-1 and TRBJ2-2; without DNA, the TCRdb call of TRBD1 cannot be checked. The CDR3 region is CASSDDRGLTGELFF.